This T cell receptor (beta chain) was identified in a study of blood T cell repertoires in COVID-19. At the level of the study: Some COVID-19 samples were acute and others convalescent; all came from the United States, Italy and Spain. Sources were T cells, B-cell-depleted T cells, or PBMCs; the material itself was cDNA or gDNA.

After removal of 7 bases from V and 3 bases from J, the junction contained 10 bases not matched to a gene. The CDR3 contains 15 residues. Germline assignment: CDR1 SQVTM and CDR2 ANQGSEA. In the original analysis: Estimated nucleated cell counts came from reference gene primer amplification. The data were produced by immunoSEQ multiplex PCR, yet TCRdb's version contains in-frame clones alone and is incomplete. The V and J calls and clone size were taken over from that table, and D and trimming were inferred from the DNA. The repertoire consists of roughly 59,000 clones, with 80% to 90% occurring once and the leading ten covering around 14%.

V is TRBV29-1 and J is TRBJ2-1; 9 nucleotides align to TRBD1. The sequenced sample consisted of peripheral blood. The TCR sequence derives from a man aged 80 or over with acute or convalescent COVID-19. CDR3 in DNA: TGCAGCGGCGGGGTTGGGACAGGGTTCTACAATGAGCAGTTCTTC. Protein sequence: CSGGVGTGFYNEQFF.